This TCR beta chain was identified during a study of blood T cell repertoires in COVID-19. CDR1 and CDR2 from the germline V gene are SQVTM and ANQGSEA. This CDR3 spans 13 amino acids. Some clones are missing from TCRdb's copy, which holds only in-frame ones; the method was immunoSEQ multiplex PCR. The profile covers some 110,000 clones, with 65% to 75% appearing a single time and approximately 0.87% taken by the ten largest. The clonotype originates from a human donor with acute or convalescent COVID-19. The donor label of this sample is uncertain. This rearrangement joins TRBV29-1 to TRBJ1-1; D is unclear. Material: peripheral blood. The CDR3 is CTSRTVKNTEAFF. The DNA for the CDR3 is TGCACCTCCCGAACAGTGAAGAACACTGAAGCTTTCTTT. Looking up the rest from reference TRBV29-1 and TRBJ1-1 gives the full variable domain: SAVISQKPSRDICQRGTSLTIQCQVDSQVTMMFWYRQQPGQSLTLIATANQGSEATYESGFVIDKFPISRPNLTFSTLTVSNMSPEDSSIYLCTSRTVKNTEAFFGQGTRLTVV.